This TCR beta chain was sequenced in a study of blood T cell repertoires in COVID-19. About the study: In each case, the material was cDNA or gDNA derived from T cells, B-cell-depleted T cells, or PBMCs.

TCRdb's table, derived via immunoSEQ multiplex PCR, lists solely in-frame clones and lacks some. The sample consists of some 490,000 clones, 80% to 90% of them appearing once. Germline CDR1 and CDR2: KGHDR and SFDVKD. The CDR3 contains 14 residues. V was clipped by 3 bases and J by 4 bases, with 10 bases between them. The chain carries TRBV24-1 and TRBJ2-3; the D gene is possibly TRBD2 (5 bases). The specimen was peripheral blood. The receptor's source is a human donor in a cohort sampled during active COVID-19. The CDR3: CATSDTAAADTQYF. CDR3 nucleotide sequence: TGTGCCACCAGTGATACAGCAGCGGCAGATACGCAGTATTTT.